This TCR beta chain was captured by sequencing in a study of blood T cell repertoires in COVID-19. Study-wide context: In each case, the material was cDNA or gDNA derived from T cells, B-cell-depleted T cells, or PBMCs.

Profiled with immunoSEQ multiplex PCR; TCRdb holds only in-frame clones, not every one. Here the sample spans 250,000 or so clones, approximately 90% being singletons. The CDR3 is made up of 13 amino acids. Per the germline V gene, CDR1 is MNHEY and CDR2 is SVGAGI. V was trimmed by 6 bases and J by 4 bases, leaving 12 bases between them. Participant age was roughly 18 to 89 years, and participants resided in roughly 24 US areas. Participant reports of clinical history set cohort assignment. Sequencing was carried out using PBMCs or T cells enriched from blood (not recorded which). The TCR originated in a man aged 35-49 years who had been exposed to COVID-19. This chain joins TRBV6-5 and TRBJ1-2, with unresolved D. The CDR3 here is CASRSGVAYGYTF. The DNA of the CDR3 is TGTGCCAGCAGAAGCGGGGTGGCCTATGGCTACACCTTC.